This T cell receptor beta chain was sequenced during a study of OX40 agonist ivuxolimab in advanced cancers. Study-wide points: Average numbers of expanded clones were greater in CD8+ T cells than in CD4+.

The assay was immunoSEQ multiplex PCR, and TCRdb's table has in-frame clones only and misses some. This sample has roughly 64,000 clones, with about 80% found just once. Concerning this clone: Its specificity is unknown.

The CDR3 spans 16 residues. Trimming took 1 base from V and 4 from J, leaving 15 bases between them. CDR1 and CDR2 (germline): SGHNT, YENEEA. Here the sequenced sample was CD4+ or CD8+ T cells sorted from blood, taken in a trial of the OX40 agonist ivuxolimab. The chain is built from TRBV11-3 and TRBJ2-3; TRBD2 is a possible D gene (6 bases). This receptor was taken from an adult with an advanced solid tumor such as melanoma, head and neck, liver or kidney cancer. The DNA for the CDR3 is TGTGCCAGCAGCTTAGTATTCGGGAGAAGGCCAGATACGCAGTATTTT. Amino acids: CASSLVFGRRPDTQYF. Full variable domain (outside the CDR3, taken from reference TRBV11-3 and TRBJ2-3): EAGVVQSPRYKIIEKKQPVAFWCNPISGHNTLYWYLQNLGQGPELLIRYENEEAVDDSQLPKDRFSAERLKGVDSTLKIQPAELGDSAVYLCASSLVFGRRPDTQYFGPGTRLTVL.